The rows below give T cell receptor beta chains drawn from one sample of a study of control samples from healthy donors and cancer patients. Generated by immunoSEQ multiplex PCR, the TCRdb table keeps only in-frame clones and is missing some. The sample lists approximately 90,000 clones, around nine tenths occurring once. Material for sequencing was blood. The receptors here all came from a man between 25 and 39 years old in good health. CDR3s include the opening cysteine and the closing phenylalanine or tryptophan. Each record gives: CDR3 length, J gene, D gene, V gene, clone size, CDR3 DNA, CDR3 protein. D genes are given only for firm matches. Not all rows give a size; the values are once, few, many and, for expanded clones, a class.

cdr3_length: 13; j_call: TRBJ1-1; d_call: TRBD1; v_call: TRBV30; clone_size: .; cdr3_nt: TGTGCCTGGAGCAGGGGGCGGCGGACTGAAGCTTTCTTT; cdr3_aa: CAWSRGRRTEAFF
cdr3_length: 15; j_call: TRBJ1-6; d_call: TRBD1; v_call: TRBV7-9; clone_size: .; cdr3_nt: TGTGCCAGCAGCTACCAGGGGGGCGGTAATTCACCCCTCCACTTT; cdr3_aa: CASSYQGGGNSPLHF
cdr3_length: 17; j_call: TRBJ2-5; d_call: .; v_call: TRBV18; clone_size: .; cdr3_nt: TGTGCCAGCTCACCCAGCATGGGACTTTCATTAGGGAAGACCCAGTACTTC; cdr3_aa: CASSPSMGLSLGKTQYF
cdr3_length: 14; j_call: TRBJ1-2; d_call: .; v_call: TRBV10-3; clone_size: few; cdr3_nt: TGTGCCATCAGTGAGTCGCGGGCAGGTTATGGCTACACCTTC; cdr3_aa: CAISESRAGYGYTF
cdr3_length: 16; j_call: TRBJ1-4; d_call: .; v_call: TRBV2; clone_size: .; cdr3_nt: TGTGCCAGCTCCCGGGGTGCCTCCACGGCTAATGAAAAACTGTTTTTT; cdr3_aa: CASSRGASTANEKLFF
cdr3_length: 15; j_call: TRBJ1-3; d_call: .; v_call: TRBV6-5; clone_size: .; cdr3_nt: TGTGCCAGCAGAACCACCGGAGGGCCCGGAAACACCATATATTTT; cdr3_aa: CASRTTGGPGNTIYF
cdr3_length: 15; j_call: TRBJ1-6; d_call: TRBD1; v_call: TRBV6-5; clone_size: .; cdr3_nt: TGTGCCAGCAGTTACTCGATACAGGGGAATTCACCCCTCCACTTT; cdr3_aa: CASSYSIQGNSPLHF
cdr3_length: 15; j_call: TRBJ2-3; d_call: .; v_call: TRBV7-2; clone_size: .; cdr3_nt: TGTGCCAGCAGCTTACGTATCGGGGGCATAGGTACGCAGTATTTT; cdr3_aa: CASSLRIGGIGTQYF
cdr3_length: 15; j_call: TRBJ1-5; d_call: .; v_call: TRBV5-1; clone_size: .; cdr3_nt: TGCGCCAGCAGCTTGGAACCAGGGGGCAATCAGCCCCAGCATTTT; cdr3_aa: CASSLEPGGNQPQHF
cdr3_length: 13; j_call: TRBJ1-1; d_call: .; v_call: TRBV12-3/TRBV12-4; clone_size: .; cdr3_nt: TGTGCCAGCAGTTACGGCACCAACACTGAAGCTTTCTTT; cdr3_aa: CASSYGTNTEAFF
cdr3_length: 14; j_call: TRBJ2-5; d_call: .; v_call: TRBV29-1; clone_size: .; cdr3_nt: TGCAGCGTTGATCCCCGGGGGGCAGGAGAGACCCAGTACTTC; cdr3_aa: CSVDPRGAGETQYF
cdr3_length: 13; j_call: TRBJ1-2; d_call: .; v_call: TRBV24-1; clone_size: .; cdr3_nt: TGTGCCACCAGTGAGACAGCCAGTTATGGCTACACCTTC; cdr3_aa: CATSETASYGYTF
cdr3_length: 16; j_call: TRBJ1-1; d_call: .; v_call: TRBV15; clone_size: once; cdr3_nt: TGTGCCACCAGCAGGCCGGACAGTGGGCGTAACACTGAAGCTTTCTTT; cdr3_aa: CATSRPDSGRNTEAFF
cdr3_length: 13; j_call: TRBJ1-6; d_call: .; v_call: TRBV20-1; clone_size: .; cdr3_nt: TGCAGTGCTAGTCCCCGGAACAATTCACCCCTCCACTTT; cdr3_aa: CSASPRNNSPLHF
cdr3_length: 12; j_call: TRBJ1-4; d_call: .; v_call: TRBV28; clone_size: .; cdr3_nt: TGTGCCAGCAGTCGCGCCGCCGAAAAACTGTTTTTT; cdr3_aa: CASSRAAEKLFF
cdr3_length: 14; j_call: TRBJ1-4; d_call: .; v_call: TRBV18; clone_size: .; cdr3_nt: TGTGCCAGCTCACGCGCCAGGGTTGGTGAAAAACTGTTTTTT; cdr3_aa: CASSRARVGEKLFF
cdr3_length: 14; j_call: TRBJ2-7; d_call: TRBD2; v_call: TRBV7-2; clone_size: .; cdr3_nt: TGTGCCAGCAGCTTGGCTAGCGGGGGTCACGAGCAGTACTTC; cdr3_aa: CASSLASGGHEQYF
cdr3_length: 14; j_call: TRBJ1-5; d_call: .; v_call: TRBV2; clone_size: .; cdr3_nt: TGTGCCAGCAGTGAGTTCATGGGGGAACAGCCCCAGCATTTT; cdr3_aa: CASSEFMGEQPQHF
cdr3_length: 15; j_call: TRBJ2-2; d_call: .; v_call: TRBV29-1; clone_size: .; cdr3_nt: TGCAGCGCCGCTGACAGGCGTTCTAACACCGGGGAGCTGTTTTTT; cdr3_aa: CSAADRRSNTGELFF
cdr3_length: 14; j_call: TRBJ1-1; d_call: .; v_call: TRBV6-1; clone_size: once; cdr3_nt: TGTGCCAGCAGTGATATGGGGGCCTATACTGAAGCTTTCTTT; cdr3_aa: CASSDMGAYTEAFF